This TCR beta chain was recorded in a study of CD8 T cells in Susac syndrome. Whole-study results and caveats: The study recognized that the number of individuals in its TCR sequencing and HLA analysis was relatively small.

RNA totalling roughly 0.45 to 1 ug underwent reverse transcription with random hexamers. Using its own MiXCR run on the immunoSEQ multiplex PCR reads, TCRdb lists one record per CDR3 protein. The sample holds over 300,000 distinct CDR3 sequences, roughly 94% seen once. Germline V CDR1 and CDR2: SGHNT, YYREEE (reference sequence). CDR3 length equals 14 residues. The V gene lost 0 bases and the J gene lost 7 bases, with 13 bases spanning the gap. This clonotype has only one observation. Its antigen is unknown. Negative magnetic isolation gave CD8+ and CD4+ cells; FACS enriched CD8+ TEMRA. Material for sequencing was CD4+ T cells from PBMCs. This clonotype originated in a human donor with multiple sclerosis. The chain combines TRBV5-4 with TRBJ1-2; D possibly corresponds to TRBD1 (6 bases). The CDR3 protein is CASSLVSGGSGYTF. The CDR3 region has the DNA TGTGCCAGCAGCTTGGTCTCGGGGGGCAGTGGCTACACCTTC.